The 30 T cell receptor beta chains below come from one sample, sequenced in a study of blood T cell repertoires in COVID-19. This table comes from immunoSEQ multiplex PCR, and its TCRdb copy is limited to in-frame clones, with some not included. In the table there are 270,000 or so clones, about four fifths of which are singletons. The specimen was peripheral blood. All receptors derive from a woman aged 55-69 years with active or convalescent COVID-19.

The rearrangement joins TRBV27 to TRBJ2-1; 9 positions agree with TRBD1. The CDR3 length is 14 residues. J lost 5 bases, V lost 5 bases, and 4 bases had no gene match. In germline, CDR1 is MNHEY, CDR2 SMNVEV (reference sequence). CDR3 amino acids: CASSRQGGHNEQFF. CDR3 nucleotides: TGTGCCAGCAGTCGACAGGGGGGACACAATGAGCAGTTCTTC.

The count of this clone is one. The chain combines TRBV6-4 with TRBJ2-7; D is possibly TRBD1 (5 bases). Trimming took 6 bases from V and 1 from J, leaving 13 bases between them. The CDR3 contains 14 residues. Per germline, CDR1 MRHNA and CDR2 SNTAGT. The CDR3 coding sequence is TGTGCCAGCAGCCAGGGTATGGGGTCCTACGAGCAGTACTTC. Its protein is CASSQGMGSYEQYF.

The rearrangement uses TRBV5-1 and TRBJ1-4, with D maybe TRBD1 (6 bases). The germline V gene encodes CDR1 SGHRS and CDR2 YFSETQ. V shed 2 bases and J shed 0 bases, with 11 bases lying between them. The CDR3 is 16 residues long. The CDR3 bases are TGCGCCAGCAGCTTCCCCACAGGGACAACTAATGAAAAACTGTTTTTT. The encoded protein is CASSFPTGTTNEKLFF.

The genes are TRBV6-4 and TRBJ2-1; the match to TRBD1 covers 7 bases. The CDR3 is 15 amino acids. Trimming took 3 bases from V and 5 from J; bases not matched to a gene: 7. Germline CDR1 reads MRHNA; CDR2 reads SNTAGT. This CDR3 is CASSESQGSHNEQFF. In DNA, the CDR3 is TGTGCCAGCAGTGAGTCACAGGGGAGCCACAATGAGCAGTTCTTC.

This clone has only one observation. This chain connects TRBV6-4 to TRBJ1-2; a weak D match, TRBD1 (5 bases). Germline values: CDR1 MRHNA, CDR2 SNTAGT. CDR3 length: 12 amino acids. V was trimmed by 2 bases and J by 8 bases, leaving 9 bases between them. The CDR3 here is CASSDPGIGYTF. The CDR3 region has the DNA TGTGCCAGCAGTGACCCAGGGATAGGCTACACCTTC.

This clone turned up a few times. The V and J genes are TRBV5-8 and TRBJ1-4, with TRBD1 matching over 7 bases. V lost 4 bases and J lost 8; bases outside the gene matches: 14. This CDR3 has 16 amino acids. Per the germline V gene, CDR1 is SGHTS and CDR2 is YDEGEE. For the CDR3, the DNA is TGTGCCAGCAGCCCGGAAAGGGGACAGCGAAACGAAAAACTGTTTTTT. Its protein product is CASSPERGQRNEKLFF.

CDR3 region: CSALQGNRAEAFF. The CDR3 DNA follows: TGCAGCGCACTTCAGGGTAATCGGGCTGAAGCTTTCTTT. The chain employs TRBV29-1 and TRBJ1-1, with a tentative D call TRBD1 (5 bases). Germline V gene lookup returns CDR1 SQVTM and CDR2 ANQGSEA. Trimming stripped 7 bases from V and 6 bases from J, with 18 bases between. This CDR3 region has 13 residues.

The rearrangement uses TRBV5-1 and TRBJ2-5; TRBD2 matches 8 bases. V shed 7 bases, J shed 3 bases, and the junction held 8 bases outside the gene matches. This CDR3 contains 14 residues. CDR1 is SGHRS and CDR2 is YFSETQ in the germline V gene. The CDR3 sequence: CASSSGGLKETQYF. DNA of the CDR3: TGCGCCAGCTCTTCGGGGGGGCTAAAAGAGACCCAGTACTTC.

The chain recombines TRBV6-2 or TRBV6-3 with TRBJ2-3; 7 bases align to TRBD2. The CDR3 is made up of 14 amino acids. V was clipped by 3 bases and J by 3 bases; unmatched bases: 3. The germline V gene encodes CDR1 MNHEY and CDR2 SVGEGT. This CDR3 reads CASSYHSGTDTQYF. The CDR3 region has the DNA TGTGCCAGCAGTTATCATAGCGGGACAGATACGCAGTATTTT.

In this sample, this clone turned up a few times. The gene calls are TRBV7-2 and TRBJ2-1, with TRBD2 matching 10 bases. Per germline, CDR1 SGHTA and CDR2 FQGNSA. The CDR3 covers 16 residues. V gave up 4 bases and J gave up 2 bases; unmatched junction bases: 5. In nucleotides, the CDR3 is TGTGCCAGCAGCTCCGAAAGCGGGGGGGCCTACAATGAGCAGTTCTTC. Translation gives CASSSESGGAYNEQFF.

The rearrangement links TRBV13 to TRBJ2-7, with TRBD1 identical over 9 bases. This CDR3 has 13 amino acids. The germline CDR1 and CDR2 sequences are PRHDT and FYEKMQ (reference sequence). The ends lost 3 bases at V and 4 bases at J; junction bases unmatched: 1. Written as DNA, the CDR3 is TGTGCCAGCAGCTTTGGACAGGGGTACGAGCAGTACTTC. Protein sequence: CASSFGQGYEQYF.

The gene calls are TRBV2 and TRBJ1-1, with a possible D match to TRBD1 (5 bases). V lost 1 base and J 1 base, leaving 7 bases between the germline ends. The CDR3 length is 14 residues. CDR1 and CDR2 from the germline V gene are SNHLY and FYNNEI. CDR3 in DNA: TGTGCCAGCAGTGAAGTCAGGGCGAACACTGAAGCTTTCTTT. Its protein is CASSEVRANTEAFF. Complete variable domain (other parts from reference TRBV2 and TRBJ1-1): EPEVTQTPSHQVTQMGQEVILRCVPISNHLYFYWYRQILGQKVEFLVSFYNNEISEKSEIFDDQFSVERPDGSNFTLKIRSTKLEDSAMYFCASSEVRANTEAFFGQGTRLTVV.

CDR3 loop: CASSQHATGATNEKLFF. CDR3 bases: TGTGCCAGCAGCCAACACGCGACAGGGGCAACTAATGAAAAACTGTTTTTT. V usage is TRBV14 and J usage is TRBJ1-4; 8 nucleotides align to TRBD1. Per the germline V gene, CDR1 is SGHDN and CDR2 is FVKESK. The length of the CDR3 is 17 residues. The ends lost 2 bases at V and 0 bases at J; junction bases unmatched: 5.

V is TRBV7-9 and J is TRBJ2-1; TRBD2 matches at 7 bases. Unmatched junction bases numbered 7, after V lost 5 bases and J lost 0 bases. CDR1 is SEHNR, CDR2 FQNEAQ, per germline (reference sequence). The length of the CDR3 is 16 residues. The CDR3, as DNA: TGTGCCAGCAGCGGGGGACTAAAGAGCTCCTACAATGAGCAGTTCTTC. Translation gives CASSGGLKSSYNEQFF.

This clone was seen just once. The gene calls are TRBV6-5 and TRBJ2-7; 7 bases match TRBD1. Trimming removed 6 bases from V and 0 bases from J; junction bases left unmatched: 8. The CDR3 is 15 amino acids. Germline V gives CDR1 MNHEY, CDR2 SVGAGI. For the CDR3, the DNA is TGTGCCAGCAGCCGGGACAGTTACCTCTCCTACGAGCAGTACTTC. Amino acid sequence: CASSRDSYLSYEQYF.

The chain combines TRBV10-3 with TRBJ1-1; 8 nucleotides line up with TRBD1. The V gene end was trimmed by 6 bases and the J gene end by 4 bases; junction bases not matched to a gene: 4. Germline V CDR1 and CDR2: ENHRY, SYGVKD. CDR3 size: 13 residues. In DNA, the CDR3 is TGTGCCATCAGGGGACAGGAAGGCACTGAAGCTTTCTTT. This translates into CAIRGQEGTEAFF.

The V call is TRBV5-8, the J call TRBJ2-2; 8 bases are shared with TRBD1. The ends lost 0 bases at V and 2 bases at J; junction bases unmatched: 3. This CDR3 comprises 16 residues. Per the germline V gene, CDR1 is SGHTS and CDR2 is YDEGEE. The CDR3 spells CASSLGTGPNTGELFF. In nucleotides, the CDR3 is TGTGCCAGCAGCTTGGGGACAGGGCCCAACACCGGGGAGCTGTTTTTT.

The gene calls are TRBV19 and TRBJ1-2, with 10 bases lining up with TRBD1. CDR1 LNHDA and CDR2 SQIVND come from the germline V gene (reference sequence). The V gene end was trimmed by 5 bases and the J gene end by 2 bases; junction bases not matched to a gene: 2. There are 14 residues in the CDR3. Written as DNA, the CDR3 is TGTGCCAGTAGTTTGGGACAGGGGAACTATGGCTACACCTTC. Amino acid sequence: CASSLGQGNYGYTF.

This clone has just a few counts. The rearrangement uses TRBV6-5 and TRBJ2-7, with 11 bases identical to TRBD1. Germline CDR1 and CDR2: MNHEY and SVGAGI. The CDR3 consists of 15 residues. The trim removed 10 bases at V and 11 bases at J, leaving 19 bases unmatched. The CDR3 reads CATQDGTGGFMSKYF. The CDR3 region has the DNA TGTGCCACCCAAGATGGGACAGGGGGTTTTATGAGCAAGTACTTC.

The CDR3 bases are TGTGCCAGCAACTTCCGGTCGGTGAACACCGGGGAGCTGTTTTTT. Translated: CASNFRSVNTGELFF. V is TRBV27 and J is TRBJ2-2; D ambiguous. The CDR3 length is 15 residues. Trimming took 7 bases from V and 1 from J, leaving 13 bases between them. Germline V lookup: CDR1 MNHEY, CDR2 SMNVEV (reference sequence).

A remark on this clone: The sample holds other DNA sequences that translate to the same CDR3. The chain joins TRBV6-5 to TRBJ2-7; 11 nucleotides line up with TRBD1. V lost 6 bases to trimming and J lost 7 bases; unmatched junction nucleotides: 5. The length of the CDR3 is 13 residues. In germline, CDR1 is MNHEY, CDR2 SVGAGI. CDR3 DNA sequence: TGTGCCAGCAGCCCGGACAGGGGGCGGGAGCAGTACTTC. Its protein product is CASSPDRGREQYF.

This clone turned up a few times. The V call is TRBV6-1, the J call TRBJ2-7; 10 positions agree with TRBD2. The germline CDR1 and CDR2 sequences are MNHNS and SASEGT. V trimming: 1 base; J trimming: 4 bases; junction bases outside the gene matches: 4. This CDR3 is 15 amino acids long. CDR3 coding DNA: TGTGCCAGCAGTGAAGGTCTAGCGGGGGTATACGAGCAGTACTTC. This translates into CASSEGLAGVYEQYF.

V and J are TRBV5-4 and TRBJ2-7, with TRBD1 matching over 8 bases. Germline CDR1 and CDR2: SGHNT and YYREEE (reference sequence). The CDR3 spans 17 residues. With 2 bases clipped from V and 5 bases from J, the junction kept 15 bases outside the gene matches. The CDR3 DNA reads as TGTGCCAGCAGCTTAGAGGGGACAGGAATTCTCCACAACGAGCAGTACTTC. Encoded protein: CASSLEGTGILHNEQYF.

The chain uses TRBV11-3 and TRBJ2-2, with TRBD2 matching over 14 bases. Germline loops: CDR1 SGHNT, CDR2 YENEEA. The CDR3 runs 16 residues. The trim removed 1 base at V and 8 bases at J, leaving 3 bases unmatched. The CDR3 DNA sequence: TGTGCCAGCAGCTTAGGACTAGCGGGGGGGCCAGGGGAGCTGTTTTTT. Amino acid sequence: CASSLGLAGGPGELFF.

In its sample, this clone was seen many times. CDR3 DNA: TGCGCCAGCAGCTTGGAGAGGGCAAATGAAAAACTGTTTTTT. This codes for CASSLERANEKLFF. The chain combines TRBV5-1 with TRBJ1-4; D unclear. CDR1 and CDR2 (germline): SGHRS, YFSETQ. The CDR3 is 14 residues long. Trimming pared 0 bases from V and 5 bases from J, leaving 8 bases between.

This clone was found a few times. V is TRBV4-3 and J is TRBJ1-1; D remains unclear. Germline V gene lookup returns CDR1 LGHNA and CDR2 YSLEER. The CDR3 length is 17 residues. V was shortened by 0 bases and J by 6 bases, with 20 bases between the two germline ends. As DNA, the CDR3 is TGCGCCAGCAGCCAAGAATCGTTTACGGCGGCGCACTCTGAAGCTTTCTTT. Protein: CASSQESFTAAHSEAFF.

This clone was found once. This sequence joins TRBV7-3 and TRBJ1-2; D is unresolved. Germline CDR1 and CDR2: SGHTA and FQGTGA. There are 15 residues in the CDR3. Trimming took off 0 bases at V and 5 bases at J, with 13 bases between the two ends. CDR3 nucleotides: TGTGCCAGCAGCTTAACTGCGGGCAGCGAGTATGGCTACACCTTC. The encoded protein is CASSLTAGSEYGYTF.

The CDR3 nucleotides read TGTGCCAGCAGCTCCCGAGAGGGGCAGGGGTGGGAGACCCAGTACTTC. Its translation: CASSSREGQGWETQYF. This chain links TRBV7-8 with TRBJ2-5; possible D gene TRBD1, 6 bases. With 4 bases removed from V and 5 bases from J, the gap between germline ends came to 20 bases. The CDR3 consists of 16 residues. Germline lookup yields CDR1 SGHVS and CDR2 FQNEAQ. Drawing the rest from reference TRBV7-8 and TRBJ2-5, the complete variable domain is GAGVSQSPRYKVAKRGQDVALRCDPISGHVSLFWYQQALGQGPEFLTYFQNEAQLDKSGLPSDRFFAERPEGSVSTLKIQRTQQEDSAVYLCASSSREGQGWETQYFGPGTRLLVL.

This sequence joins TRBV4-2 and TRBJ1-1, with 8 bases lining up with TRBD1. The CDR3 loop spans 16 amino acids. V lost 4 bases to trimming and J lost 0 bases; unmatched junction nucleotides: 7. Germline values: CDR1 LGHNA, CDR2 YNFKEQ. The CDR3 loop reads CASSLGQGRMNTEAFF. CDR3 sequence (DNA): TGTGCCAGCAGCCTAGGACAGGGCCGCATGAACACTGAAGCTTTCTTT.

The chain is built from TRBV11-1 and TRBJ1-1; 9 nucleotides line up with TRBD1. The CDR3 totals 14 residues. Germline V lookup: CDR1 SGHAT, CDR2 FQDESV (reference sequence). V gave up 5 bases and J gave up 3 bases; unmatched junction bases: 4. The CDR3 DNA reads as TGTGCCAGCAGCACGGGACAGGGACACACTGAAGCTTTCTTT. Its protein is CASSTGQGHTEAFF.